The sequence of this T cell receptor beta chain was determined in a study of brain T cells in children with intractable seizures. Study-level findings and limits: Viral specificity was inferred only from CDR3 similarity; HCMV serostatus was unknown.

Some clones are missing from TCRdb's copy, which holds only in-frame ones; the method was immunoSEQ multiplex PCR. Of fewer than 85,000 clones in the sample, approximately 94% were seen once. V was trimmed by 2 bases and J by 2 bases, leaving 6 bases between them. The V gene's germline CDR1 is MNHEY and CDR2 SMNVEV (reference sequence). This CDR3 has 13 residues. This clone was observed once. As yet, its antigen is unknown. Within the sample, other DNA sequences also encode this same CDR3. The sequenced cases were selected for having the highest brain T cell transcript signatures. The chain couples TRBV27 to TRBJ1-2; D might be TRBD1 (5 bases). The sequence derives from a boy less than two years old with tuberous sclerosis and intractable seizures. The sequences come from peripheral blood, collected at surgery. The CDR3 DNA follows: TGTGCCAGCAGTTTACAGGGCAACTATGGCTACACCTTC. Protein: CASSLQGNYGYTF.